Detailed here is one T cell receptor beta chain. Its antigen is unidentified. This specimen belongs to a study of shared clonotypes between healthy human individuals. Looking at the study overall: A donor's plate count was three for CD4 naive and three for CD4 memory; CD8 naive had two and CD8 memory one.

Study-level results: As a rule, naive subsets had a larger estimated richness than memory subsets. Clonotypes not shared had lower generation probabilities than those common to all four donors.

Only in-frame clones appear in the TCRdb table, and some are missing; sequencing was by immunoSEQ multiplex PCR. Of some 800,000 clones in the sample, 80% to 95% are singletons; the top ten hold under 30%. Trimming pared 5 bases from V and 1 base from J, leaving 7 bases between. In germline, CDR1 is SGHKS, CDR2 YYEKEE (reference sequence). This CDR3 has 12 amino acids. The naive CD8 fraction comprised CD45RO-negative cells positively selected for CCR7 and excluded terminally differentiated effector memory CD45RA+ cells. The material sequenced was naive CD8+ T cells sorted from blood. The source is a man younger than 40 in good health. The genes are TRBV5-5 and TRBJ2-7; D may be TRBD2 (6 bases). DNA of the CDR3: TGTGCCAGCAGTGCGGGGTCCTACGAGCAGTACTTC. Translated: CASSAGSYEQYF.